This TCR beta chain was observed in a study of T cells in Graves' hyperthyroidism and ophthalmopathy. Across the whole study: Before treatment of any kind, peripheral blood was taken at initial diagnosis. The study's findings and limits: A 13 V-J signature model discriminated ophthalmopathy versus stable hyperthyroidism.

This clonotype was detected many times. Its specificity is unknown. Under 3 months was the duration of disease in ophthalmopathy patients, who also had a Clinical Activity Score of at least 3 and a NOSPECS grade of at least 4. V dropped 9 bases and J dropped 4 bases, with 9 bases sitting between them. CDR1 MNHNS and CDR2 SASEGT come from the germline V gene. This CDR3 contains 11 residues. Using RNA transcripts as the source, TCR beta CDR3 regions were amplified. In the first-round RT-PCR of the TCR CDR3, the HTBI primer set was used. TCRdb re-analysed the multiplex PCR reads in MiXCR, keeping a single row per CDR3 protein. The repertoire includes fewer than 750,000 distinct CDR3 sequences, roughly 15% of them detected once, and around 12% sits in the top ten.

This sequence joins TRBV6-1 and TRBJ1-1; no reliable D call. The receptor comes from a woman between 50 and 59 years old with Graves' ophthalmopathy. Material: blood. The CDR3 DNA follows: TGTGCCAGTACAACGATCACTGAAGCTTTCTTT. Its translation: CASTTITEAFF.